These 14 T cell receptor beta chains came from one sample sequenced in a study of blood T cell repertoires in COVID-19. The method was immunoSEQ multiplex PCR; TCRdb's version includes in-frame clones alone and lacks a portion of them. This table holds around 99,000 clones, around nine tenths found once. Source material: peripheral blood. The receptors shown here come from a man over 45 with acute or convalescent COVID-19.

The CDR3 sequence: CASSTDREGSSPLHF. The CDR3 bases are TGTGCCAGCAGCACAGACCGGGAGGGATCTTCACCCCTCCACTTT. This rearrangement joins TRBV7-6 to TRBJ1-6; D gene uncertain. Germline V gives CDR1 SGHVS, CDR2 FNYEAQ. This CDR3 has 15 residues. V was pared by 5 bases and J by 9 bases, with 17 bases between.

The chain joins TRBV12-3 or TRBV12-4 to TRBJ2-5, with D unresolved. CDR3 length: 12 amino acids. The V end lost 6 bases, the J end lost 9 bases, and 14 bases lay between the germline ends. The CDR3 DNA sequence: TGTGCCAGCAGCGGGTTAGGCCCGGCCCAGTACTTC. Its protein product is CASSGLGPAQYF.

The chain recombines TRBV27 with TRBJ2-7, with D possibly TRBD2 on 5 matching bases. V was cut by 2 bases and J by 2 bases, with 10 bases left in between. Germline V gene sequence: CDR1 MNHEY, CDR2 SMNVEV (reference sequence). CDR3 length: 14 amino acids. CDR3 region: CASSLAGITYEQYF. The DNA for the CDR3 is TGTGCCAGCAGTTTAGCCGGGATCACCTACGAGCAGTACTTC.

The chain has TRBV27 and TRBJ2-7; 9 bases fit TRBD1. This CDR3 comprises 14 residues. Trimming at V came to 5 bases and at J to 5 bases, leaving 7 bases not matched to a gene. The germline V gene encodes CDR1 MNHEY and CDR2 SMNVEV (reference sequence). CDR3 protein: CASSQQGAYDEQYF. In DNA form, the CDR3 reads TGTGCCAGCAGTCAACAGGGGGCTTACGACGAGCAGTACTTC.

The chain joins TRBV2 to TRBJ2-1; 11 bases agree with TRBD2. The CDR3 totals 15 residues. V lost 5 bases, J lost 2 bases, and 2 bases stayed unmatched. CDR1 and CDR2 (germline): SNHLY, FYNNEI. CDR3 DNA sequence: TGTGCCAGCAGTCAGGGACTAGCGGCCTACAATGAGCAGTTCTTC. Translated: CASSQGLAAYNEQFF.

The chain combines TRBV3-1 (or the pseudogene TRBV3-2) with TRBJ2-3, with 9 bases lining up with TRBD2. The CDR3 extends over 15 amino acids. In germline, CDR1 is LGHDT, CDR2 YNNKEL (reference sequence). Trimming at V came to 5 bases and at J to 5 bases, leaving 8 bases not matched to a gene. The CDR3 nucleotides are TGTGCCAGCAGCGATAGCGGGAGATCAGGAGATACGCAGTATTTT. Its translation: CASSDSGRSGDTQYF.

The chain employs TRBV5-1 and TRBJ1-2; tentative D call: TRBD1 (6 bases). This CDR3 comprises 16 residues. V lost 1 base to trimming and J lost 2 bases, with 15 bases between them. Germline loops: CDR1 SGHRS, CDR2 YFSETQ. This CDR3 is CASSLTTGRGNYGYTF. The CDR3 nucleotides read TGCGCCAGCAGCTTGACTACAGGAAGGGGGAACTATGGCTACACCTTC.

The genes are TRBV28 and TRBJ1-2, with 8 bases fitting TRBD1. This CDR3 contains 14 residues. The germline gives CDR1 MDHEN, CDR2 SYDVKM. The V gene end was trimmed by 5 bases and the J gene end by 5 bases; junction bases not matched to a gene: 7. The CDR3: CASSEIRTGYGYTF. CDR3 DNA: TGTGCCAGCAGTGAAATTAGGACAGGGTATGGCTACACCTTC.

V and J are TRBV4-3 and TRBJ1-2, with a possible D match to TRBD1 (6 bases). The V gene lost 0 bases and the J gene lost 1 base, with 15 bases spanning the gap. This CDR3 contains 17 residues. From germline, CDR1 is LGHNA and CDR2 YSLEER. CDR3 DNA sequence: TGCGCCAGCAGCCAAGATCCGAACAGGGATTTTAACTATGGCTACACCTTC. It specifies CASSQDPNRDFNYGYTF.

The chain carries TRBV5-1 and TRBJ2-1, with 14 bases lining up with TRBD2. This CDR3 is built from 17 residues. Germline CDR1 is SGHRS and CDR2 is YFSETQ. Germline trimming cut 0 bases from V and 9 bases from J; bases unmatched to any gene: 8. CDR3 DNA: TGCGCCAGCAGCTTGGGACTAGCGGGAGGGCCCTTAGGTGAGCAGTTCTTC. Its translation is CASSLGLAGGPLGEQFF.

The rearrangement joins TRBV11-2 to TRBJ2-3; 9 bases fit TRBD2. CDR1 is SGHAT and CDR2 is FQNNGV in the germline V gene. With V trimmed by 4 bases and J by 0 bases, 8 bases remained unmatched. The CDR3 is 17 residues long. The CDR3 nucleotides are TGTGCCAGCAGCTCCCGGGCTAGCGGGACTAGCACAGATACGCAGTATTTT. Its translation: CASSSRASGTSTDTQYF.

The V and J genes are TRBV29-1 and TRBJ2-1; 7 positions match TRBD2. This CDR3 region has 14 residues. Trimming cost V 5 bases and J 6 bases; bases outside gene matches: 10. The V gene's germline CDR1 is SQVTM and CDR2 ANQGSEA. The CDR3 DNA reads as TGCAGCGTTCACCCGACTAGCAATTTCAATGAGCAGTTCTTC. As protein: CSVHPTSNFNEQFF.

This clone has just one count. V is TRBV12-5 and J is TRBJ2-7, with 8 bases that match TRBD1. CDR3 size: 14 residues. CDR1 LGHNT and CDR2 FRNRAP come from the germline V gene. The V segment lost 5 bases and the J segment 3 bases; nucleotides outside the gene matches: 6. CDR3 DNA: TGTGCTAGTGGTGTGGGACAGGTGAACTACGAGCAGTACTTC. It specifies CASGVGQVNYEQYF.

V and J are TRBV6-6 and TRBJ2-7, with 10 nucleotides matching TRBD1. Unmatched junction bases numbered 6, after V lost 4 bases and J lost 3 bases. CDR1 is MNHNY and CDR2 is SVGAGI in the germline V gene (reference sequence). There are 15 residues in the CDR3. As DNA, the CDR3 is TGTGCCAGCAGTTTTCGGGGGACAGGGGACTACGAGCAGTACTTC. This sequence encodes CASSFRGTGDYEQYF.